This T cell receptor beta chain was identified in a study of spatial heterogeneity in lung cancer. One entry per CDR3 protein, called by TCRdb with MiXCR from the 5' RACE reads. Of 20,000 to 25,000 distinct CDR3 sequences listed, 4% to 5.5% are singletons. This sample's time point: sample taken at primary tumor resection. A total of fewer than 80 untreated early-stage non-small cell lung cancer patients served as donors. Tumor, nontumor lung or frozen PBMC supplied whole RNA, sequenced without sorting. This clonotype is categorized as medium-sized. The antigen remains undetermined. Study-wide points: Tumor mutation counts were tracked by expanded intratumoral alpha and beta TCR counts.

The sample in question was lung tumor tissue, obtained at surgery. This clonotype was obtained from a male donor with early-stage non-small cell lung cancer.

The CDR3: CASSLGQANTGELFF. CDR3 sequence (DNA): TGTGCCAGCAGCTTAGGGCAGGCCAACACCGGGGAGCTGTTTTTT. The rearrangement links TRBV7-8 to TRBJ2-2; unclear D gene. The CDR3 contains 15 residues. With 1 base removed from V and 2 bases from J, the gap between germline ends came to 8 bases. Per the germline V gene, CDR1 is SGHVS and CDR2 is FQNEAQ. The whole variable domain, remainder taken from reference TRBV7-8 and TRBJ2-2, is GAGVSQSPRYKVAKRGQDVALRCDPISGHVSLFWYQQALGQGPEFLTYFQNEAQLDKSGLPSDRFFAERPEGSVSTLKIQRTQQEDSAVYLCASSLGQANTGELFFGEGSRLTVL.